The entry below gives a single TCR beta chain sequence along with its context. Its antigen remains unknown. It was genomic DNA that served as the template for profiling TCR beta VDJ and CDR3. TCRdb re-derived calls from the reads in MiXCR, one entry per CDR3 protein. The sample holds about 160,000 distinct CDR3 sequences, 40% to 50% seen once. Patients who underwent sequencing had shown CD8+CD57+ cell expansion by flow cytometry. Blood came from patients not yet given any therapy. These data belong to a study of CD8+CD57+ T cells in acquired aplastic anemia. Study results and limitations: Overlapping CD8+ CDR3 repertoires of patients and controls contained under 35 shared sequences.

This receptor was obtained from a human donor with aplastic anemia. The specimen was sorted CD4+, CD8+, or CD8+CD57+ T cells (not recorded which) from PBMCs.

The CDR3 reads CSVGFRQNTEAFF. CDR3 DNA: TGCAGCGTTGGATTCCGTCAGAACACTGAAGCTTTCTTT. The gene calls are TRBV29-1 and TRBJ1-1; D not certain. In germline, CDR1 is SQVTM, CDR2 ANQGSEA. The CDR3 spans 13 residues. Trimming stripped 4 bases from V and 1 base from J, with 10 bases between.